The rows below give T cell receptor beta chains drawn from one sample of a study of early T cells in non-severe SARS-CoV-2 infection. TCRdb analysed the 5' RACE reads with MiXCR anew, one entry per CDR3 protein. The sample has 55,000 to 70,000 distinct CDR3 sequences; 9.5% to 13% are singletons. The specimen sequenced was whole blood. The receptors were gathered from an adult who was a healthcare worker with PCR-confirmed SARS-CoV-2 infection or an uninfected control (not recorded which). CDR3s include the opening cysteine and the closing phenylalanine or tryptophan. D genes are given only for firm matches. Rows give clone size only sometimes, using once, few, many, or a class for an expanded clone.

V: TRBV12-3/TRBV12-4
size: -
D: -
length: 16
J: TRBJ2-7
DNA: TGTGCCAGCCGTGCCGGGCGGCCCATGGGAGTTTACGAGCAGTACTTC
CDR3: CASRAGRPMGVYEQYF

V: TRBV5-1
size: -
D: TRBD2
length: 19
J: TRBJ2-1
DNA: TGCGCCAGCAGCCTGCAAGTAGCGGGTTTACTTAGCTCCTACAATGAACAGTTCTTC
CDR3: CASSLQVAGLLSSYNEQFF

V: TRBV20-1
size: few
D: TRBD1
length: 15
J: TRBJ1-5
DNA: TGCAGTGCTAGAGATCTGGAGGGGGCTTGGCAGCCCCAGCATTTT
CDR3: CSARDLEGAWQPQHF

V: TRBV10-3
size: few
D: TRBD1
length: 13
J: TRBJ1-1
DNA: TGTGCCATCGGGGGACAGACGAACACTGAAGCTTTCTTT
CDR3: CAIGGQTNTEAFF

V: TRBV6-6
size: many
D: TRBD1
length: 14
J: TRBJ2-1
DNA: TGTGCCAGCAAAAATTCAGGGGGCACGGCTGAGCAGTTCTTC
CDR3: CASKNSGGTAEQFF

V: TRBV11-2
size: many
D: -
length: 16
J: TRBJ2-7
DNA: TGTGCCAGCAGCCATTCGGCGTGGTACACGCATTACGAGCAGTACTTC
CDR3: CASSHSAWYTHYEQYF

V: TRBV5-6
size: few
D: -
length: 14
J: TRBJ2-2
DNA: TGTGCCAGCAGCTTGCAGGGAGCGATCGGGGAGCTGTTTTTT
CDR3: CASSLQGAIGELFF

V: TRBV7-9
size: few
D: -
length: 15
J: TRBJ1-1
DNA: TGTGCCAGCAGCTGGAAGAAGGGGGGTGACACTGAAGCTTTCTTT
CDR3: CASSWKKGGDTEAFF

V: TRBV28
size: few
D: -
length: 17
J: TRBJ1-5
DNA: TGTGCCAGCAGTTTGTACCCCAGGGGCGGTGGCAATCAGCCCCAGCATTTT
CDR3: CASSLYPRGGGNQPQHF

V: TRBV11-2
size: many
D: -
length: 16
J: TRBJ2-1
DNA: TGTGCCAGCAGCCCAAGAGATAAAGCCCCCATCAATGAGCAGTTCTTC
CDR3: CASSPRDKAPINEQFF

V: TRBV11-2
size: many
D: -
length: 15
J: TRBJ2-4
DNA: TGTGCCAGCAGCTCAGGGTATCGAGCCAAAAACATTCAGTACTTC
CDR3: CASSSGYRAKNIQYF

V: TRBV6-5
size: -
D: -
length: 13
J: TRBJ2-7
DNA: TGTGCCAGCAGTTACTCGAGTATCGGAGAGCAGTACTTC
CDR3: CASSYSSIGEQYF

V: TRBV6-6
size: -
D: -
length: 13
J: TRBJ1-2
DNA: TGTGCCAGCAGTATCGGACAGAGCTATGGCTACACCTTC
CDR3: CASSIGQSYGYTF

V: TRBV6-1
size: few
D: TRBD1
length: 13
J: TRBJ1-1
DNA: TGTGCCAGCAGGGACAGGGTCGGCACTGAAGCTTTCTTT
CDR3: CASRDRVGTEAFF

V: TRBV6-2/TRBV6-3
size: many
D: -
length: 14
J: TRBJ2-1
DNA: TGTGCCAGCAGTTACCGGGGCAACTACAATGAGCAGTTCTTC
CDR3: CASSYRGNYNEQFF

V: TRBV7-2
size: -
D: -
length: 13
J: TRBJ1-6
DNA: TGTGCCAGCAGGACAGCGGCCCCCTTCCCCCTCCACTTT
CDR3: CASRTAAPFPLHF

V: TRBV20-1
size: many
D: TRBD1
length: 13
J: TRBJ1-1
DNA: TGCAGTGCCCCGACAGGGGTGAACACTGAAGCTTTCTTT
CDR3: CSAPTGVNTEAFF

V: TRBV3-1
size: -
D: TRBD2
length: 15
J: TRBJ2-7
DNA: TGTGCCAGCAGCCCACTAGCGGGAGGGGTCTACGAGCAGTACTTC
CDR3: CASSPLAGGVYEQYF

V: TRBV20-1
size: -
D: TRBD2
length: 12
J: TRBJ2-1
DNA: TGCAGTGCTAGTGGCGGGAGCTATGAGCAGTTCTTC
CDR3: CSASGGSYEQFF

V: TRBV5-6
size: many
D: -
length: 11
J: TRBJ2-1
DNA: TGTGCCAGCAGCTCCTACAATGAGCAGTTCTTC
CDR3: CASSSYNEQFF

V: TRBV11-2
size: many
D: TRBD2
length: 15
J: TRBJ2-1
DNA: TGTGCCAGCAGCTTATCGGCTAGCGGGTTCAATGAGCAGTTCTTC
CDR3: CASSLSASGFNEQFF

V: TRBV7-9
size: few
D: -
length: 15
J: TRBJ2-2
DNA: TGTGCCAGCAGTACTACTAGCAGGAACACCGGGGAGCTGTTTTTT
CDR3: CASSTTSRNTGELFF

V: TRBV5-6
size: few
D: -
length: 16
J: TRBJ2-1
DNA: TGTGCCAGCAGCTTGGACAGCCTACTTATCAGCAATGAGCAGTTCTTC
CDR3: CASSLDSLLISNEQFF

V: TRBV28
size: few
D: -
length: 12
J: TRBJ2-1
DNA: TGTGCCAGCAGCCCCTTACGGGATGAGCAGTTCTTC
CDR3: CASSPLRDEQFF

V: TRBV12-5
size: many
D: TRBD1
length: 12
J: TRBJ2-1
DNA: TGTGCTAGTGGTTTAGGGACAGGAGACCAGTTCTTC
CDR3: CASGLGTGDQFF

V: TRBV28
size: -
D: TRBD1
length: 14
J: TRBJ2-4
DNA: TGTGCCAGCAGCCCGGGACAGGCCAAAAACATTCAGTACTTC
CDR3: CASSPGQAKNIQYF

V: TRBV14
size: few
D: -
length: 15
J: TRBJ2-1
DNA: TGTGCCAGCAGCCAAGGACTTCGGAACAGGGCAGAGCAGTTCTTC
CDR3: CASSQGLRNRAEQFF

V: TRBV24-1
size: many
D: -
length: 13
J: TRBJ2-1
DNA: TGTGCCACCAGTGATTCCCCAGCCCGCGAGCAGTTCTTC
CDR3: CATSDSPAREQFF

V: TRBV6-5
size: -
D: TRBD2
length: 15
J: TRBJ2-1
DNA: TGTGCCAGCAGCGCCGCGCCGACTAGCGGGAATGAGCAGTTCTTC
CDR3: CASSAAPTSGNEQFF

V: TRBV6-5
size: few
D: -
length: 14
J: TRBJ2-7
DNA: TGTGCCAGCAGTTACTCCAGGGGTTCCTACGAGCAGTACTTC
CDR3: CASSYSRGSYEQYF

V: TRBV5-4
size: few
D: -
length: 13
J: TRBJ2-6
DNA: TGTGCCAGCAGAGAGCCTGGGGCCAACGTCCTGACTTTC
CDR3: CASREPGANVLTF

V: TRBV20-1
size: -
D: TRBD1
length: 13
J: TRBJ1-2
DNA: TGCAGTGCTATGGGACAGGGATCCTATGGCTACACCTTC
CDR3: CSAMGQGSYGYTF

V: TRBV29-1
size: few
D: TRBD1
length: 13
J: TRBJ2-7
DNA: TGCAGCGCCGCGACAGGGAAACGCGACGAGCAGTACTTC
CDR3: CSAATGKRDEQYF

V: TRBV6-6
size: -
D: -
length: 13
J: TRBJ2-5
DNA: TGTGCCAGCAGTTGGGGTCGAAAAGAGACCCAGTACTTC
CDR3: CASSWGRKETQYF

V: TRBV20-1
size: -
D: -
length: 13
J: TRBJ2-7
DNA: TGCAGTGCTACGAGCCGCACGGGGTTCGAGCAGTACTTC
CDR3: CSATSRTGFEQYF

V: TRBV6-2/TRBV6-3
size: -
D: -
length: 14
J: TRBJ2-7
DNA: TGTGCCAGCAGTTACTCTCAGCCAGCCTACGAGCAGTACTTC
CDR3: CASSYSQPAYEQYF

V: TRBV7-2
size: -
D: -
length: 17
J: TRBJ2-1
DNA: TGTGCCAGCAGCTCGCCCCCCGGGAAGCGGGCATACAATGAGCAGTTCTTC
CDR3: CASSSPPGKRAYNEQFF

V: TRBV20-1
size: few
D: TRBD2
length: 15
J: TRBJ2-3
DNA: TGCAGTGCTAGTTCACTAGCGGGAATCACAGATACGCAGTATTTT
CDR3: CSASSLAGITDTQYF

V: TRBV24-1
size: many
D: -
length: 13
J: TRBJ2-1
DNA: TGTGCCACCAGTGGGATTAGCGAAAGTGAGCAGTTCTTC
CDR3: CATSGISESEQFF

V: TRBV20-1
size: -
D: -
length: 13
J: TRBJ2-7
DNA: TGCAGTGCTAGCACAGAGGCCTCCTACGAGCAGTACTTC
CDR3: CSASTEASYEQYF

V: TRBV6-5
size: -
D: -
length: 15
J: TRBJ2-1
DNA: TGTGCCAGCAGTTACCGGGGTCTCTCCTTCAATGAGCAGTTCTTC
CDR3: CASSYRGLSFNEQFF

V: TRBV3-1
size: -
D: -
length: 13
J: TRBJ1-1
DNA: TGTGCCAGCAGCCAGGAGTCGAACACTGAAGCTTTCTTT
CDR3: CASSQESNTEAFF

V: TRBV28
size: many
D: TRBD1
length: 16
J: TRBJ2-1
DNA: TGTGCCAGCAGTTTATGGCGGGACAGGCCTCACAATGAGCAGTTCTTC
CDR3: CASSLWRDRPHNEQFF

V: TRBV7-9
size: few
D: TRBD1
length: 15
J: TRBJ1-2
DNA: TGTGCCAGCAGCTTTACAGGGGAAAGATGGTATGGCTACACCTTC
CDR3: CASSFTGERWYGYTF

V: TRBV18
size: -
D: -
length: 12
J: TRBJ2-7
DNA: TGTGCCAGCAGCCAGAACTCCTACGAGCAGTACTTC
CDR3: CASSQNSYEQYF

V: TRBV11-2
size: few
D: TRBD2
length: 14
J: TRBJ2-7
DNA: TGTGCCAGCAGCTTCGGGACTAGCGGGACGGAGCAGTACTTC
CDR3: CASSFGTSGTEQYF

V: TRBV18
size: few
D: -
length: 11
J: TRBJ2-7
DNA: TGTGCCAGCTCTGATCCGCCCGAGCAGTACTTC
CDR3: CASSDPPEQYF

V: TRBV6-2/TRBV6-3
size: few
D: -
length: 13
J: TRBJ2-1
DNA: TGTGCCAGCAGCCTCTGGGCTAACAATGAGCAGTTCTTC
CDR3: CASSLWANNEQFF

V: TRBV6-1
size: -
D: -
length: 11
J: TRBJ1-4
DNA: TGTGCCAGCAATACCCGTGAAAAACTGTTTTTT
CDR3: CASNTREKLFF

V: TRBV7-8
size: -
D: -
length: 15
J: TRBJ2-4
DNA: TGTGCCAGCAGCTTAGACGGGGGAGGTGGGAACATTCAGTACTTC
CDR3: CASSLDGGGGNIQYF

V: TRBV19
size: many
D: -
length: 13
J: TRBJ2-1
DNA: TGTGCCAGTAGGCCGGGGCCCCGGCACGAGCAGTTCTTC
CDR3: CASRPGPRHEQFF

V: TRBV2
size: -
D: -
length: 14
J: TRBJ1-1
DNA: TGTGCCAGTAGACCTAGCCGGGGGAACACTGAAGCTTTCTTT
CDR3: CASRPSRGNTEAFF

V: TRBV18
size: few
D: TRBD2
length: 16
J: TRBJ2-3
DNA: TGTGCCAGCTCACTCCGGGGCGGGAGCTACACAGATACGCAGTATTTT
CDR3: CASSLRGGSYTDTQYF

V: TRBV7-9
size: few
D: -
length: 14
J: TRBJ2-3
DNA: TGTGCCAGCAGCCCCGAGGTGGACACAGATACGCAGTATTTT
CDR3: CASSPEVDTDTQYF

V: TRBV24-1
size: few
D: -
length: 13
J: TRBJ2-2
DNA: TGTGCCTCAGGAGGACCTAACACCGGGGAGCTGTTTTTT
CDR3: CASGGPNTGELFF

V: TRBV2
size: medium-sized
D: -
length: 15
J: TRBJ2-3
DNA: TGTGCCAGCAGACCGACATCGGTCCCCACAGATACGCAGTATTTT
CDR3: CASRPTSVPTDTQYF

V: TRBV7-9
size: -
D: -
length: 12
J: TRBJ2-7
DNA: TGTGCCAGCAGCCCGCTTAGAGCCGAGCAGTACTTC
CDR3: CASSPLRAEQYF